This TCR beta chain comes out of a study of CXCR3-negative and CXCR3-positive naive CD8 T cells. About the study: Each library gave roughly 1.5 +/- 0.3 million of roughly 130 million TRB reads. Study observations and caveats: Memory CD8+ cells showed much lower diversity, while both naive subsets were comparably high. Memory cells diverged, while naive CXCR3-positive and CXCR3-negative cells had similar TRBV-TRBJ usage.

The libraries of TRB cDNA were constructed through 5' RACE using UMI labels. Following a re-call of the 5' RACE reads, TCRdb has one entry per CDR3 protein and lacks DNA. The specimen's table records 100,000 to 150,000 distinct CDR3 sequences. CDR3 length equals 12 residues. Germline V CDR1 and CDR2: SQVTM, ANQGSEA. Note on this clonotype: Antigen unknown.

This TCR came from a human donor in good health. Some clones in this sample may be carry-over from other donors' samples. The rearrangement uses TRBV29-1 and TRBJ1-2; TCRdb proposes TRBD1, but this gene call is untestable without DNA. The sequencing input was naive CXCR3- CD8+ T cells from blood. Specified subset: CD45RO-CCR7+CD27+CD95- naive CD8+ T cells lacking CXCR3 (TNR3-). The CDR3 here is CSVETGGYGYTF.